The T cell receptor (beta chain) under discussion was sequenced for a study of blood T cell repertoires in COVID-19. Across the study: Samples of COVID-19 (acute and convalescent) were obtained from the United States, Italy and Spain. Sample material is recorded as cDNA or gDNA derived from T cells, B-cell-depleted T cells, or PBMCs.

Original processing notes: Reference gene primer amplification gave estimated nucleated cell counts. Repertoires were generated with immunoSEQ multiplex PCR, while TCRdb's copy carries only in-frame clones and drops some. The V and J calls and clone size come from that table; D and trimming were worked out from the DNA. The sample gives 150,000 to 160,000 clones, just under 85% of which show up once; around 32% is in the top ten. Trimming cost V 3 bases and J 0 bases; bases outside gene matches: 7. The CDR3 has 16 residues. CDR1 is GTSNPN, CDR2 SVGIG, per germline (reference sequence). Source material: peripheral blood. This receptor was obtained from a woman aged 60 to 75 with acute or convalescent COVID-19. The chain employs TRBV30 and TRBJ1-3; 8 bases are shared with TRBD1. CDR3 nucleotide sequence: TGTGCCTGGAGGCGGACAGGGACCGACTCTGGAAACACCATATATTTT. The encoded protein is CAWRRTGTDSGNTIYF.